This T cell receptor beta chain is drawn from a study of blood T cell repertoires in COVID-19. Study overall: Material from acute and convalescent COVID-19 was sourced from the United States, Italy and Spain. PBMCs, B-cell-depleted T cells, or T cells provided the cDNA or gDNA that made up the material.

Germline CDR1 is KGHSH and CDR2 is LQKENI. The CDR3 runs to 14 residues. V lost 4 bases and J lost 8; bases outside the gene matches: 6. Original methodology: Using reference gene primer amplification, nucleated cell counts were estimated. Clones were read by immunoSEQ multiplex PCR, and TCRdb kept only the in-frame ones, dropping some. That table is the source of V, J and clone size, and D and trimming were worked out from the DNA. This table has roughly 210,000 clones, around 90% appearing once. The source is a man in his sixties or seventies with acute or convalescent COVID-19. Source material: peripheral blood. V gene TRBV18 combines with J gene TRBJ2-1; 9 bases align to TRBD1. The CDR3 DNA follows: TGTGCCAGCTCACAGGGACAGGGAAGGGATGAGCAGTTCTTC. Amino acid sequence: CASSQGQGRDEQFF.